Listed below are T cell receptor beta chains from one sample, sequenced in a study of T cell changes during pregnancy in multiple sclerosis. Sequenced by immunoSEQ multiplex PCR; TCRdb stores in-frame clones only, minus some. The table lists tens of thousands of clones, roughly 90% of them singletons, with approximately 9.5% in the top ten. The input for sequencing was peripheral blood, taken after pregnancy. These receptor sequences come from a female donor in good health, enrolled as a control in a pregnancy study. Both conserved end residues are trimmed from each CDR3. A clone size is listed for some rows: how often the clone was seen (once, few, many), or a class if it is expanded.

clone size | J gene | V gene | CDR3 protein
NA | TRBJ1-5 | TRBV6-1 | ASSERVRWGSNQPQH
NA | TRBJ1-2 | TRBV6-6 | ASSYRDRDGYT
NA | TRBJ2-7 | TRBV7-2 | ASSLSPSGGAFEQY
NA | TRBJ1-5 | TRBV18 | ASSRDLSNQPQH
NA | TRBJ2-6 | TRBV10-2 | ASTVVWDRKSSGANVLT
NA | TRBJ2-3 | TRBV29-1 | SVATSQESPQY
NA | TRBJ2-2 | TRBV7-9 | ATLDGTGGAGELF
NA | TRBJ2-1 | TRBV25-1 | ASSKQGVMF
NA | TRBJ1-2 | TRBV5-6 | ASSPLGQGDGYT
NA | TRBJ1-6 | TRBV7-2 | ASSFQTDNSPLH
NA | TRBJ2-3 | TRBV15 | ATSRAGTSTDTQY
NA | TRBJ2-3 | TRBV11-3 | ASSSGRGHTDTQY
NA | TRBJ2-1 | TRBV16 | ASSRQRGLAENEQF
NA | TRBJ2-7 | TRBV19 | ASSIAQGSHEQY
NA | TRBJ1-4 | TRBV2 | ASRRQATNEKLF
NA | TRBJ2-6 | TRBV9 | ASSVDQGARLLT
NA | TRBJ2-7 | TRBV5-5 | ASSWRGDRSYEQY
NA | TRBJ2-7 | TRBV6-1 | ASRSTSGIREQY
NA | TRBJ1-2 | TRBV19 | ASHGQGAPGYT
NA | TRBJ1-1 | TRBV5-5 | ASSSSLMNTEAF
few | TRBJ1-1 | TRBV10-1 | ASSESGLGTEAF
NA | TRBJ2-7 | TRBV5-4 | ASSARGTGLSEQY
NA | TRBJ2-7 | TRBV19 | ASSTGGTYEQY
NA | TRBJ1-1 | TRBV14 | ASSQGALNKAF
once | TRBJ1-4 | TRBV10-3 | AISDPRGEKLF
NA | TRBJ1-5 | TRBV27 | ASSSVGGINQPQH